This TCR beta chain originates from a study of blood T cell repertoires in COVID-19. Study at large: Samples of COVID-19 (acute and convalescent) were obtained from the United States, Italy and Spain. Sample material is recorded as cDNA or gDNA derived from T cells, B-cell-depleted T cells, or PBMCs.

Under the authors' procedure: Amplification of reference gene primers provided the estimated nucleated cell counts. The data were produced by immunoSEQ multiplex PCR, yet TCRdb's version contains in-frame clones alone and is incomplete. For V, J and clone size, that table is used; D and trimming come from the DNA. The repertoire includes some 200,000 clones, 90% of them detected once, and approximately 0.5% sits in the top ten. The germline V gene encodes CDR1 LGHDT and CDR2 YNNKEL (reference sequence). V lost 2 bases to trimming and J lost 1 base; unmatched junction nucleotides: 12. The CDR3 runs to 19 residues.

This sequence originates from a man aged 50-60 years with acute or convalescent COVID-19. The genes are TRBV3-1 (or the pseudogene TRBV3-2) and TRBJ1-3; TRBD1 agrees at 9 bases. The sequenced material came from peripheral blood. The chain's CDR3 is CASSQSPGQGKSSGNTIYF. The CDR3 bases are TGTGCCAGCAGCCAATCCCCGGGACAGGGAAAATCGTCTGGAAACACCATATATTTT.